This T cell receptor beta chain was identified during a study of blood T cell repertoires in COVID-19. Libraries were prepared by immunoSEQ multiplex PCR; TCRdb keeps only in-frame clonotypes and omits some of them. The sample carries a few hundred thousand clones, 70% to 90% recorded once. Germline values: CDR1 SGDLS, CDR2 YYNGEE. CDR3 length equals 18 residues. V was trimmed by 4 bases and J by 0 bases, leaving 22 bases between them. The gene calls are TRBV9 and TRBJ1-2; D is perhaps TRBD1 (6 bases). The origin of this receptor is a woman in her late teens or twenties who had recovered from COVID-19. The source material was peripheral blood. The CDR3 region is CASSIGKITGPANYGYTF. In DNA, the CDR3 is TGTGCCAGCAGCATTGGAAAGATAACAGGGCCAGCTAACTATGGCTACACCTTC.